This T cell receptor beta chain was identified during a study of technical replicates of blood from a few donors. The repertoire was sequenced with immunoSEQ multiplex PCR; TCRdb's copy has only in-frame clones and lacks some. The sample yields tens of thousands of clones, approximately 93% seen once. The length of the CDR3 is 15 residues. V lost 5 bases, J lost 7 bases, and 9 bases stayed unmatched. Per the germline V gene, CDR1 is MDHEN and CDR2 is SYDVKM. The receptor's source is a human donor in good health. The chain links TRBV28 to TRBJ2-1; 9 nucleotides line up with TRBD1. The sequenced sample consisted of T cells isolated from PBMCs. CDR3 protein: CASSLQGALGNEQFF. CDR3 nucleotide sequence: TGTGCCAGCAGTCTACAGGGGGCGCTGGGGAATGAGCAGTTCTTC.